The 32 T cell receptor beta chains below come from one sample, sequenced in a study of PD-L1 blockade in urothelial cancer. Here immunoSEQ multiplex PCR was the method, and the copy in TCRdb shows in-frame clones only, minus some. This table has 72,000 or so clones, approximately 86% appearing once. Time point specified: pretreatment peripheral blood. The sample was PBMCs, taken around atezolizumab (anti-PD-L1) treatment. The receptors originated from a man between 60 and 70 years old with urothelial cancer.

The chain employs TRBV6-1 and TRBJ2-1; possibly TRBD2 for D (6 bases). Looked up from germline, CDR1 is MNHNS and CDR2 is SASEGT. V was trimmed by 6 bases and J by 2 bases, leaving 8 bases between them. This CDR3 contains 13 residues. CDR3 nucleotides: TGTGCCAGCAGCGGGGGTCCCTACAATGAGCAGTTCTTC. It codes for CASSGGPYNEQFF.

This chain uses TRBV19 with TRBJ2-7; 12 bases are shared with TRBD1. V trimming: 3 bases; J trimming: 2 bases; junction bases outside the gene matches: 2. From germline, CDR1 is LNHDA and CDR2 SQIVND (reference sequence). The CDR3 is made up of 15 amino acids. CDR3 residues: CASSIGTGGTYEQYF. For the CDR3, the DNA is TGTGCCAGTAGTATCGGGACAGGGGGCACCTACGAGCAGTACTTC.

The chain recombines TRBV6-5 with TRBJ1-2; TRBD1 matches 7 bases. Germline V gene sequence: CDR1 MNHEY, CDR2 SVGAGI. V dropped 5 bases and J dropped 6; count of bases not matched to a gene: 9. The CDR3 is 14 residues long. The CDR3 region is CASSPPTGLHGYTF. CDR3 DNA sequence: TGTGCCAGCAGTCCTCCGACAGGGCTGCATGGCTACACCTTC.

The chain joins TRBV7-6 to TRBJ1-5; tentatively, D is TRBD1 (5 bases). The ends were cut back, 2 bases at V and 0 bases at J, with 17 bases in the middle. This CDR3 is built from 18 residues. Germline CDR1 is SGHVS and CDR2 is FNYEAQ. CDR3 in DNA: TGTGCCAGCAGCTTACCCCACGGACACCTGTATAGCAATCAGCCCCAGCATTTT. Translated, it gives CASSLPHGHLYSNQPQHF. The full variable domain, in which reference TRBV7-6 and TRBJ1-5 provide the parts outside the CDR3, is GAGVSQSPRYKVTKRGQDVALRCDPISGHVSLYWYRQALGQGPEFLTYFNYEAQQDKSGLPNDRFSAERPEGSISTLTIQRTEQRDSAMYRCASSLPHGHLYSNQPQHFGDGTRLSIL.

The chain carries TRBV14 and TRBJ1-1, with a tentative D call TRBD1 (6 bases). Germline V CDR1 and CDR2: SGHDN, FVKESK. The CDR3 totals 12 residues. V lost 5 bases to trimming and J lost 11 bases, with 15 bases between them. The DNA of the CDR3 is TGTGCCAGCAGCGATCGGGGGGGCAGGGCTTTCTTT. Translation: CASSDRGGRAFF.

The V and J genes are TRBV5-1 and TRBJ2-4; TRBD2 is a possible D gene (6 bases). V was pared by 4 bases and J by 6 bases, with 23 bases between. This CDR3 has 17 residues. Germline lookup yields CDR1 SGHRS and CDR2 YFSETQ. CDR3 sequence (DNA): TGCGCCAGCAGCGCCGGCCCGGGGGAAGGAATTGGAAACATTCAGTACTTC. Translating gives CASSAGPGEGIGNIQYF.

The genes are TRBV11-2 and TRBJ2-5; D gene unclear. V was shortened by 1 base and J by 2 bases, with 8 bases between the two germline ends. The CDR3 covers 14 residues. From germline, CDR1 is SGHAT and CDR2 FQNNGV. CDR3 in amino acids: CASSLGWQQETQYF. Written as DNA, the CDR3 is TGTGCCAGCAGCTTAGGGTGGCAGCAAGAGACCCAGTACTTC.

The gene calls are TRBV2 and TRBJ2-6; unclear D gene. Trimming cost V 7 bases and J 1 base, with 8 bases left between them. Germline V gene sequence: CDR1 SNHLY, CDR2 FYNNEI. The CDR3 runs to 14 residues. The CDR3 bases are TGTGCCAGCAAGTCGGGTTCTGGGGCCAACGTCCTGACTTTC. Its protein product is CASKSGSGANVLTF.

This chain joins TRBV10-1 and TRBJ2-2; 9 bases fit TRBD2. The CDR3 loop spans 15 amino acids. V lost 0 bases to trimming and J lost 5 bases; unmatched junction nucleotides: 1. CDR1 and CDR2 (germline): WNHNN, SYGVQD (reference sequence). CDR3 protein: CASSESSGGTGELFF. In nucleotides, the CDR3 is TGCGCCAGCAGTGAGTCGAGCGGGGGGACCGGGGAGCTGTTTTTT.

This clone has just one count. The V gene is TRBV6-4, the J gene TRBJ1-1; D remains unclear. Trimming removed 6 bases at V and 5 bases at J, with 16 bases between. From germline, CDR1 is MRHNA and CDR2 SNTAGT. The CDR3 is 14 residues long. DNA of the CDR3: TGTGCCAGCAGGGATCATTCTCGCGGGACTGAAGCTTTCTTT. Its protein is CASRDHSRGTEAFF.

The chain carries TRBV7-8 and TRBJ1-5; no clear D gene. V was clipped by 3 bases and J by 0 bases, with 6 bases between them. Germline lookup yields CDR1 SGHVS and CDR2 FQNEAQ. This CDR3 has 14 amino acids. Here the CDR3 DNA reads TGTGCCAGCAGCTTGTTGTATAGCAATCAGCCCCAGCATTTT. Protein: CASSLLYSNQPQHF.

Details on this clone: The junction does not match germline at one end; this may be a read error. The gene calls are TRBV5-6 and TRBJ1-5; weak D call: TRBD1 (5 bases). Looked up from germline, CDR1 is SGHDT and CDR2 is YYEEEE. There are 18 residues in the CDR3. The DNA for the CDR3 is TGTGCCAGCACCTTGTGGCAGGGCGCATCCTATAGCAATCAGCCCCAGCATTTT. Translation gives CASTLWQGASYSNQPQHF. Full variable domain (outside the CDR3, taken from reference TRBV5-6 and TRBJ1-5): DAGVTQSPTHLIKTRGQQVTLRCSPKSGHDTVSWYQQALGQGPQFIFQYYEEEERQRGNFPDRFSGHQFPNYSSELNVNALLLGDSALYLCASTLWQGASYSNQPQHFGDGTRLSIL.

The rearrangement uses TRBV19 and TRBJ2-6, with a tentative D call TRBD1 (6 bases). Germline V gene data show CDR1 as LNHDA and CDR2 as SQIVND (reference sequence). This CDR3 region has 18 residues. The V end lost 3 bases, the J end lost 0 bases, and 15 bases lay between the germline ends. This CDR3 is CASSIGWYRDSGANVLTF. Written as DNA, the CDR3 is TGTGCCAGTAGTATTGGTTGGTACAGGGACTCTGGGGCCAACGTCCTGACTTTC.

In nucleotides, the CDR3 is TGTGCCTGGAGTGTATTTGGGGTATTGGGACAGGCGGTTAGAGGTGAAGCTTTCTTT. It codes for CAWSVFGVLGQAVRGEAFF. The chain is built from TRBV30 and TRBJ1-1; 8 bases are a match to TRBD1. Germline loops: CDR1 GTSNPN, CDR2 SVGIG (reference sequence). The trim removed 0 bases at V and 7 bases at J, leaving 22 bases unmatched. CDR3 size: 19 residues.

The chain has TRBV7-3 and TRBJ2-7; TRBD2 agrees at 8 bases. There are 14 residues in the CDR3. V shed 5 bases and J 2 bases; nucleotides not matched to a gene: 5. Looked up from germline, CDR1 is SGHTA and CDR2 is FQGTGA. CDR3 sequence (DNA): TGTGCCAGCAGCCCAACGGGGGGGGCCTACGAGCAGTACTTC. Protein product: CASSPTGGAYEQYF.

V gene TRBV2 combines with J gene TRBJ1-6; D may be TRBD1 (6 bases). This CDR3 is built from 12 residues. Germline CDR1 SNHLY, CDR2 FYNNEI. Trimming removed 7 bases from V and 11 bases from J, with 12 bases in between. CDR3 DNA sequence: TGTGCCAGCAAGGACAGTAACACACCCCTCCACTTT. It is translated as CASKDSNTPLHF.

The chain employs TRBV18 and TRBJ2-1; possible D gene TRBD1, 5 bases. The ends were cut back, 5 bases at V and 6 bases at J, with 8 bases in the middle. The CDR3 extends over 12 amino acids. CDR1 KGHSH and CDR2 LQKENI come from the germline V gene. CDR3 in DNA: TGTGCCAGCTCAGGGGCCTTCAATGAGCAGTTCTTC. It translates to CASSGAFNEQFF.

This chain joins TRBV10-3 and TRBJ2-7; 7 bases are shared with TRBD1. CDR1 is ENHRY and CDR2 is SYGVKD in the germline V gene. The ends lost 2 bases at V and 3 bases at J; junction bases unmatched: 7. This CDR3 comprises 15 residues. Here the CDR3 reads CAISEGQVKGYEQYF. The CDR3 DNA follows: TGTGCCATCAGTGAGGGACAGGTAAAAGGCTACGAGCAGTACTTC.

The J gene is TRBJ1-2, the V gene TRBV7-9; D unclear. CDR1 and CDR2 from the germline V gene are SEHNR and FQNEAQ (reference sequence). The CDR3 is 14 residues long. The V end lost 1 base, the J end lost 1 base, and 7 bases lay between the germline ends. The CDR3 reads CASSLVEVNYGYTF. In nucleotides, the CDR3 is TGTGCCAGCAGCTTAGTAGAGGTTAACTATGGCTACACCTTC. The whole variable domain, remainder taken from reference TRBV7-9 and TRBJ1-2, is DTGVSQNPRHKITKRGQNVTFRCDPISEHNRLYWYRQTLGQGPEFLTYFQNEAQLEKSRLLSDRFSAERPKGSFSTLEIQRTEQGDSAMYLCASSLVEVNYGYTFGSGTRLTVV.

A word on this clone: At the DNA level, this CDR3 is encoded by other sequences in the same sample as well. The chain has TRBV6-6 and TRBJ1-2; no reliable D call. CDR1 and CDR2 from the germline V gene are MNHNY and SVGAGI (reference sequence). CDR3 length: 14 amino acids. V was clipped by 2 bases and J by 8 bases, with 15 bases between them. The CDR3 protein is CASSYPSGGSGYTF. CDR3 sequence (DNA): TGTGCCAGCAGTTACCCGTCGGGAGGGTCGGGCTACACCTTC.

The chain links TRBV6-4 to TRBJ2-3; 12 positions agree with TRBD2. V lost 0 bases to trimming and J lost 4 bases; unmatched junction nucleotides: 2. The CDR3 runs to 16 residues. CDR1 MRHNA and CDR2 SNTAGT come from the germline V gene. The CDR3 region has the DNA TGTGCCAGCAGTGACTCCGCTAGCGGGGGGGCAGATACGCAGTATTTT. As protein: CASSDSASGGADTQYF.

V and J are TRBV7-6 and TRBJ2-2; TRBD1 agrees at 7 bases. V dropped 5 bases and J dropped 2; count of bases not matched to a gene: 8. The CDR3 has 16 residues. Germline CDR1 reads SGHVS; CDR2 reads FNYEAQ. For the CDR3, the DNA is TGTGCCAGCAGCGTGACAGGGCCTCCTAACACCGGGGAGCTGTTTTTT. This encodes CASSVTGPPNTGELFF.

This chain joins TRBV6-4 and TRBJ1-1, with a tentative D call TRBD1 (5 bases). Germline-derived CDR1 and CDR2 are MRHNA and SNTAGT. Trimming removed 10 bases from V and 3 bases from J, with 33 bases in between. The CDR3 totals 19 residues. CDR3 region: CATPGTQTLPGPPDTEAFF. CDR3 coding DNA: TGTGCCACCCCGGGGACTCAAACCCTACCAGGCCCCCCAGACACTGAAGCTTTCTTT.

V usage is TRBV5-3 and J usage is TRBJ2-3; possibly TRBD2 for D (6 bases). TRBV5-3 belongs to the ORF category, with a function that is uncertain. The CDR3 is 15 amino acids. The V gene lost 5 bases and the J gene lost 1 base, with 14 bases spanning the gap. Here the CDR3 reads CARSFRGKGTDTQYF. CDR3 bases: TGTGCCAGAAGTTTTCGGGGGAAGGGCACAGATACGCAGTATTTT.

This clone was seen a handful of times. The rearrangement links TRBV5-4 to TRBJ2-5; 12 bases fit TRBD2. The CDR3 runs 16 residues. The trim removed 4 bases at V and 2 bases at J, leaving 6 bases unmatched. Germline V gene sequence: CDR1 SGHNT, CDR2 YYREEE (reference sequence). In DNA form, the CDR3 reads TGTGCCAGCAGCAAAGGAGGACTAGCGGGACAAGAGACCCAGTACTTC. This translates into CASSKGGLAGQETQYF.

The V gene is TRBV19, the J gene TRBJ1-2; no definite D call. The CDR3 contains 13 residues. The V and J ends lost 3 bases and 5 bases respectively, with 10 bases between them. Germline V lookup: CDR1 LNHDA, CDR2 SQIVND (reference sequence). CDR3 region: CASSIYSDYGYTF. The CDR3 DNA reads TGTGCCAGTAGTATCTACAGTGATTATGGCTACACCTTC.

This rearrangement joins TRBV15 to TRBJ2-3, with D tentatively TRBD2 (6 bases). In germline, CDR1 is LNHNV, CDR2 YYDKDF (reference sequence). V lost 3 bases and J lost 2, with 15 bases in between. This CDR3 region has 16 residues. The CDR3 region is CATSSRISGATDTQYF. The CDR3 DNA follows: TGTGCCACCAGCAGTAGGATTAGCGGAGCCACAGATACGCAGTATTTT.

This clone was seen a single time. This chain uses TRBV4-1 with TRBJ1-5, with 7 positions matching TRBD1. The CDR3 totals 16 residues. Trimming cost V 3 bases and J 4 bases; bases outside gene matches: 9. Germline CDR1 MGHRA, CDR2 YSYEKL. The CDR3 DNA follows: TGCGCCAGCAGCCAGGACTCCGGGACAGATAATCAGCCCCAGCATTTT. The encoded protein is CASSQDSGTDNQPQHF.

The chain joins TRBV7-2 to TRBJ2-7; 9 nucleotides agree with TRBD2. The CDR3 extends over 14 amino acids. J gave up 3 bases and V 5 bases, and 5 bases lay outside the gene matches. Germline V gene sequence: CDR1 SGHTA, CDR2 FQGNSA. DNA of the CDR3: TGTGCCAGCAGCACTCAAGCGGGGGGCTACGAGCAGTACTTC. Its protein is CASSTQAGGYEQYF.

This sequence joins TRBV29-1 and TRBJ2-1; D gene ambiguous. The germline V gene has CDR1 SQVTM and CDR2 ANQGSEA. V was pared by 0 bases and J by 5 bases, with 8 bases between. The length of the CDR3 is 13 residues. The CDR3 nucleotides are TGCAGCGTTGAAGATGCCACAAACAATGAGCAGTTCTTC. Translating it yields CSVEDATNNEQFF.

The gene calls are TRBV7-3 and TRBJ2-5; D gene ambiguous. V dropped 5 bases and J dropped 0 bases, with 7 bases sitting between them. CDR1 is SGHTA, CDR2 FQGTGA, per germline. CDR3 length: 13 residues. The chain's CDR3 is CASSPFNQETQYF. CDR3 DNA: TGTGCCAGCAGCCCCTTTAACCAAGAGACCCAGTACTTC.

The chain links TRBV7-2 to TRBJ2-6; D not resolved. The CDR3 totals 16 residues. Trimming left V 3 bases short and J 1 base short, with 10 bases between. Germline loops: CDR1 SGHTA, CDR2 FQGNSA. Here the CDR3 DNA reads TGTGCCAGCAGCTTCCTTCAGGTATCTGGGGCCAACGTCCTGACTTTC. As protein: CASSFLQVSGANVLTF.